The source of this T cell receptor (beta chain) is a study of monozygotic twins with inflammatory bowel disease. From the 5' RACE reads, TCRdb lists one entry per CDR3 protein and no DNA. This sample's clone table lists over 200,000 distinct CDR3 sequences. From germline, CDR1 is SEHNR and CDR2 FQNEAQ (reference sequence). CDR3 length equals 16 residues. The rearrangement links TRBV7-9 to TRBJ2-3; absent DNA, TCRdb's TRBD1 call cannot be checked. The sequence came from a human donor with ulcerative colitis or Crohn's disease, or a healthy co-twin of an affected twin (not recorded which). The sequenced material came from blood. The CDR3 protein is CASSFKTGTGRNTQYF.